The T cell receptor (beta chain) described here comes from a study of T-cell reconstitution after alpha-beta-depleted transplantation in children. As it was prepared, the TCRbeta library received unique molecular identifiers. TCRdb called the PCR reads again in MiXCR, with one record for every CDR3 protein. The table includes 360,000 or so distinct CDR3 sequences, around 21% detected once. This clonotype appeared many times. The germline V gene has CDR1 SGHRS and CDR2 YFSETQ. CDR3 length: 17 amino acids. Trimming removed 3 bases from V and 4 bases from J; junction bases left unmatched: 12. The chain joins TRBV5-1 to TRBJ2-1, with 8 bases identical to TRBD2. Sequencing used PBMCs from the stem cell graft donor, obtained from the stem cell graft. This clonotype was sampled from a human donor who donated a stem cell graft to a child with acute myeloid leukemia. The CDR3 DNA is TGCGCCAGCAGCTCGGTCTTCCGGGAGGGCCTATACAATGAGCAGTTCTTC. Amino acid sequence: CASSSVFREGLYNEQFF.